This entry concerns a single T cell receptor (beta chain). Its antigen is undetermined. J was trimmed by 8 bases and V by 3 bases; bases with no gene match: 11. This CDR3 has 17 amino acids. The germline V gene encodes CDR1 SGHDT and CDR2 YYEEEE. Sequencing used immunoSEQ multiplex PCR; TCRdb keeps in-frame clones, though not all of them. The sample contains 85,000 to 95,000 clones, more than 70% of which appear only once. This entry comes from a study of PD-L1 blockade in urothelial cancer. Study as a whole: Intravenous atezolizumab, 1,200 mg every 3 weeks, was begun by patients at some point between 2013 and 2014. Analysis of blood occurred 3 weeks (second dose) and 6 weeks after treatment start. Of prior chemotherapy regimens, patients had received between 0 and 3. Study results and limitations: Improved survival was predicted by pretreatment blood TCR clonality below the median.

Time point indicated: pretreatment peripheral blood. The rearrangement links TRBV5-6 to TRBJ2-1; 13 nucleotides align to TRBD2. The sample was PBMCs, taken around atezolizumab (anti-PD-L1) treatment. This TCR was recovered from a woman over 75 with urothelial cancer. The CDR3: CASSSPGLAGPQDEQFF. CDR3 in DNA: TGTGCCAGCAGCTCTCCGGGACTAGCGGGGCCCCAGGATGAGCAGTTCTTC.